Following are 20 T cell receptor beta chains from one sample sequenced in a study of blood T cells in healthy people across ages (dated by TCRdb to between 2014 and 2017). The library was made by 5' RACE. The sequencing machine was an Illumina HiSeq 2500. A second PCR of roughly 7 to 12 cycles was performed with a sample-barcoded 5' primer and a J-beta primer mix. TCRdb cleaned the public reads at Q25 with fastp, built clones with MiXCR and kept in-frame beta chains. Every CDR3 protein is listed once, alongside the most common genes and DNA of its rows. A total of over 750,000 distinct CDR3 sequences appear in this sample, 20% to 25% of them only once. Of the sample, 9.4% is held by the ten largest clones. These data are also associated with another study on T cells of mothers and their children.

The material sequenced was blood. The receptor source for this set is a boy between 10 and 17 years old in good health.

This clonotype was observed once. V and J are TRBV7-8 and TRBJ2-3; 7 nucleotides line up with TRBD1. The germline CDR1 and CDR2 sequences are SGHVS and FQNEAQ. This CDR3 is 15 amino acids long. J gave up 2 bases and V 5 bases, and 7 bases lay outside the gene matches. This chain's CDR3 is CASSPRDRHTDTQYF. The CDR3 DNA follows: TGTGCCAGCAGCCCCCGGGACAGACACACAGATACGCAGTATTTT.

In its sample, this clonotype was seen a few times. V usage is TRBV7-3 and J usage is TRBJ2-2; TRBD2 aligns across 14 bases. Germline trimming cut 5 bases from V and 4 bases from J; bases unmatched to any gene: 9. This CDR3 has 18 amino acids. Germline lookup yields CDR1 SGHTA and CDR2 FQGTGA. For the CDR3, the DNA is TGTGCCAGCAGCCCAACGGGACTAGCGGGAGTCAGCACCGGGGAGCTGTTTTTT. It yields the protein CASSPTGLAGVSTGELFF.

Points on this clonotype: A junction end diverges from the germline sequence, so it may reflect a read error. The chain is built from TRBV7-7 and TRBJ2-5; 10 nucleotides align to TRBD2. Judging by the DNA end, TRBJ2-1 fits better; the J call may be wrong. The CDR3 has 15 residues. CDR1 and CDR2 from the germline V gene are SSHAT and FNYEAQ (reference sequence). The CDR3 region has the DNA TGTGCTAGCAGCTTATCCCTAGCGGGAGACAATGAGCAGTTCTTC. Its translation: CASSLSLAGDNEQFF.

This clonotype was detected a few times. The V gene is TRBV15, the J gene TRBJ2-7; D unclear. V lost 3 bases to trimming and J lost 0 bases, with 6 bases between them. The germline CDR1 and CDR2 sequences are LNHNV and YYDKDF (reference sequence). This CDR3 has 13 residues. The CDR3 reads CATSSTDSYEQYF. CDR3 coding DNA: TGTGCCACCAGCAGTACAGACTCCTACGAGCAGTACTTC. Combining the CDR3 with reference TRBV15 and TRBJ2-7 gives the whole variable domain DAMVIQNPRYQVTQFGKPVTLSCSQTLNHNVMYWYQQKSSQAPKLLFHYYDKDFNNEADTPDNFQSRRPNTSFCFLDIRSPGLGDTAMYLCATSSTDSYEQYFGPGTRLTVT.

The sample holds one count of this clonotype. The rearrangement joins TRBV6-1 to TRBJ2-5, with 9 bases identical to TRBD2. The assigned J gene may be wrong: the sequence end matches TRBJ2-1 better. This CDR3 is built from 15 residues. Germline V lookup: CDR1 MNHNS, CDR2 SASEGT. The CDR3 reads CASSSGRSPYNEQFF. CDR3 in DNA: TGTGCCAGCAGTAGCGGGAGGTCCCCCTACAATGAGCAGTTCTTC.

This sequence joins TRBV20-1 and TRBJ2-7; no clear D gene. V was pared by 0 bases and J by 2 bases, with 11 bases between. Germline CDR1 DFQATT, CDR2 SNEGSKA (reference sequence). CDR3 size: 14 residues. CDR3 nucleotides: TGCAGTGCTAGAGATGCAGTAGCCCCCTACGAGCAGTACTTC. Its protein is CSARDAVAPYEQYF.

This clonotype appeared a single time. This chain connects TRBV12-3 or TRBV12-4 to TRBJ1-2; TRBD1 is a possible D gene (6 bases). The ends were cut back, 5 bases at V and 2 bases at J, with 15 bases in the middle. This CDR3 has 15 amino acids. For the CDR3, the DNA is TGTGCCAGCAGTCCGTACAGGGTCTTGAACTATGGCTACACCTTC. This translates into CASSPYRVLNYGYTF.

The chain recombines TRBV2 with TRBJ1-2; 9 bases are shared with TRBD1. With V trimmed by 6 bases and J by 8 bases, 10 bases remained unmatched. Germline loops: CDR1 SNHLY, CDR2 FYNNEI. There are 14 residues in the CDR3. Here the CDR3 reads CASRTTGGAFGYTF. The DNA for the CDR3 is TGTGCCAGCAGGACTACAGGGGGCGCGTTCGGCTACACCTTC.

V usage is TRBV20-1 and J usage is TRBJ2-5; possible D gene TRBD1, 6 bases. The last part of the DNA fits TRBJ2-1 better; the J call may be wrong. The CDR3 is 15 amino acids. Germline CDR1 DFQATT, CDR2 SNEGSKA (reference sequence). For the CDR3, the DNA is TGCAGTGCTGGACAGCTACGAGTATTTAACAATGAGCAGTTCTTC. Encoded protein: CSAGQLRVFNNEQFF.

The chain has TRBV6-1 and TRBJ1-4; no clear D gene. The ends were cut back, 7 bases at V and 8 bases at J, with 17 bases in the middle. The length of the CDR3 is 14 residues. Germline V gene lookup returns CDR1 MNHNS and CDR2 SASEGT. The CDR3 is CASTQIWGSEKLFF. The CDR3 bases are TGTGCCAGCACCCAAATATGGGGTAGCGAAAAACTGTTTTTT.

This clonotype was seen only a few times. The rearrangement joins TRBV20-1 to TRBJ2-5; 8 bases align to TRBD1. The J call may be wrong; the DNA end is better matched by TRBJ2-7. The germline gives CDR1 DFQATT, CDR2 SNEGSKA (reference sequence). This CDR3 contains 12 residues. The CDR3 here is CSATGDLYEQYF. CDR3 bases: TGCAGTGCGACAGGGGATTTATACGAGCAGTACTTC.

This clonotype was seen many times. The V and J genes are TRBV4-2 and TRBJ1-4; 9 nucleotides match TRBD1. CDR1 LGHNA and CDR2 YNFKEQ come from the germline V gene. V gave up 4 bases and J gave up 7 bases; unmatched junction bases: 16. CDR3 length equals 18 residues. The CDR3 region is CASSLKTASGTGSEKLFF. Written as DNA, the CDR3 is TGTGCCAGCAGCCTAAAAACCGCCTCCGGGACAGGGAGTGAAAAACTGTTTTTT.

There are a few counts of this clonotype. The chain recombines TRBV9 with TRBJ1-5; D is possibly TRBD1 (6 bases). The CDR3 extends over 16 amino acids. Germline-derived CDR1 and CDR2 are SGDLS and YYNGEE. Trimming cost V 5 bases and J 0 bases, with 15 bases left between them. The CDR3 is CASRMTPRGSNQPQHF. CDR3 DNA: TGTGCCAGCAGGATGACACCCAGGGGTAGCAATCAGCCCCAGCATTTT.

This clonotype came up a few times. The chain uses TRBV4-2 and TRBJ2-5; TRBD1 matches at 7 bases. The CDR3 covers 15 residues. The germline gives CDR1 LGHNA, CDR2 YNFKEQ. Trimming at V came to 3 bases and at J to 0 bases, leaving 4 bases not matched to a gene. CDR3 nucleotide sequence: TGTGCCAGCAGCCACGCTGGGACAGACCAAGAGACCCAGTACTTC. Protein: CASSHAGTDQETQYF.

The chain has TRBV4-3 and TRBJ2-2; 8 bases match TRBD1. Germline V gene lookup returns CDR1 LGHNA and CDR2 YSLEER. There are 16 residues in the CDR3. J lost 1 base, V lost 4 bases, and 5 bases had no gene match. CDR3 nucleotides: TGCGCCAGCAGCCCGGACAGGGAGTTGAACACCGGGGAGCTGTTTTTT. It specifies CASSPDRELNTGELFF.

This clonotype was seen a few times. The genes are TRBV7-8 and TRBJ2-1; 8 nucleotides agree with TRBD2. The germline gives CDR1 SGHVS, CDR2 FQNEAQ. V was pared by 5 bases and J by 0 bases, with 12 bases of the junction left unmatched. This CDR3 is 18 amino acids long. CDR3 loop: CASSPYWERGFSYNEQFF. CDR3 nucleotides: TGTGCCAGCAGCCCCTACTGGGAGCGGGGGTTCTCCTACAATGAGCAGTTCTTC.

The chain carries TRBV11-2 and TRBJ2-3, with 7 bases identical to TRBD2. J gave up 5 bases and V 5 bases, and 4 bases lay outside the gene matches. This CDR3 contains 13 residues. Germline V lookup: CDR1 SGHAT, CDR2 FQNNGV. The CDR3: CASSLPGGDTQYF. CDR3 bases: TGTGCCAGCAGCCTTCCGGGGGGAGATACGCAGTATTTT.

The V gene is TRBV7-6, the J gene TRBJ2-1; the match to TRBD2 covers 9 bases. The CDR3 consists of 16 residues. V was clipped by 1 base and J by 9 bases; unmatched bases: 10. In germline, CDR1 is SGHVS, CDR2 FNYEAQ. This CDR3 is CASSLGAGGPKSEQFF. The CDR3 coding sequence is TGTGCCAGCAGCTTAGGGGCGGGAGGGCCTAAAAGTGAGCAGTTCTTC.

This chain uses TRBV11-1 with TRBJ2-1, with TRBD2 matching over 9 bases. Germline assignment: CDR1 SGHAT and CDR2 FQDESV (reference sequence). V gave up 6 bases and J gave up 6 bases; unmatched junction bases: 9. The CDR3 runs 15 residues. The CDR3 DNA reads TGTGCCAGCAGTCCGGGACTAGCAATTGTCAATGAGCAGTTCTTC. This sequence encodes CASSPGLAIVNEQFF.

A single count supports this clonotype. The V gene is TRBV7-3, the J gene TRBJ2-5; 15 nucleotides line up with TRBD2. The CDR3 is 19 amino acids. The germline V gene has CDR1 SGHTA and CDR2 FQGTGA. Losses at the gene ends were 1 base for V and 2 bases for J; bases not matched to a gene: 8. Here the CDR3 reads CASSLRAPGLAGGQETQYF. CDR3 coding DNA: TGTGCCAGCAGCTTAAGGGCCCCCGGACTAGCGGGGGGGCAAGAGACCCAGTACTTC.